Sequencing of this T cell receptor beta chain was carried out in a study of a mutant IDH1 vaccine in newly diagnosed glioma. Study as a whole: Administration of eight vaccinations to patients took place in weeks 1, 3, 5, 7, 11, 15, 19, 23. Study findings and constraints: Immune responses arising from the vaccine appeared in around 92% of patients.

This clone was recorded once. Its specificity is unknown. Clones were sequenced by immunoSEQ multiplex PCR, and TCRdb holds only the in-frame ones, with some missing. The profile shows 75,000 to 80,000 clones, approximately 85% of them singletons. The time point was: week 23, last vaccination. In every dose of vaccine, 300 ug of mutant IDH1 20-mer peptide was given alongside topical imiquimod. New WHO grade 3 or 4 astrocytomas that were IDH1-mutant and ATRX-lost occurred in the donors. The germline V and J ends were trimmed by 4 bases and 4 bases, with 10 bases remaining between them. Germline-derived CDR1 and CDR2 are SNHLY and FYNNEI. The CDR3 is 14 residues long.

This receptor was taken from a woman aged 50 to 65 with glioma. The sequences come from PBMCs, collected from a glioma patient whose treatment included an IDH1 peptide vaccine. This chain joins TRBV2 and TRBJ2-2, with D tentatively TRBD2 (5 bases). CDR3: CASSGLAPTGELFF. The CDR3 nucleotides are TGTGCCAGCAGTGGGCTAGCCCCCACCGGGGAGCTGTTTTTT.